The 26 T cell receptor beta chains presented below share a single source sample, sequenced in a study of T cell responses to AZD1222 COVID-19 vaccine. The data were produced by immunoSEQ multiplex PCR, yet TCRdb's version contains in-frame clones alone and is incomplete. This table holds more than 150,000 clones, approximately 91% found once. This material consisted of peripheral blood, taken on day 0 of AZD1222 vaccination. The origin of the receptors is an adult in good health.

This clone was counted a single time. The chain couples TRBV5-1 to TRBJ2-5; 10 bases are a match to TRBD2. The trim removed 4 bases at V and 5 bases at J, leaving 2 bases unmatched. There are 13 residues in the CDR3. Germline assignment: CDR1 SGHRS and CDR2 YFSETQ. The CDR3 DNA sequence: TGCGCCAGCAGCGCGGGACTAGCGGAGACCCAGTACTTC. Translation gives CASSAGLAETQYF.

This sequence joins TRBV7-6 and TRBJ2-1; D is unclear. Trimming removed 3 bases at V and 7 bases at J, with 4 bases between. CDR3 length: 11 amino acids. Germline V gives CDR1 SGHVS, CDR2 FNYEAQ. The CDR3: CASSLVNEQFF. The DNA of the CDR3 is TGTGCCAGCAGCTTGGTAAATGAGCAGTTCTTC.

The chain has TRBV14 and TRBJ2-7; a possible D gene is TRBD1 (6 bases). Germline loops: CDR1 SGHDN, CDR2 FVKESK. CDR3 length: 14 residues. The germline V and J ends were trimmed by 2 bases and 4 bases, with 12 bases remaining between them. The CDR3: CASSQKGVSYEQYF. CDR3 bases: TGTGCCAGCAGCCAAAAGGGGGTGTCTTACGAGCAGTACTTC.

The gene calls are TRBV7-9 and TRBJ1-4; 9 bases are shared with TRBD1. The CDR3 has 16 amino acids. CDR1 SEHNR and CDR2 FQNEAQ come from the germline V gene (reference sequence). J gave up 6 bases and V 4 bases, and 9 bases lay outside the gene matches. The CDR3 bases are TGTGCCAGCAGCTCAGGACCGAGACAGGGGGATGAAAAACTGTTTTTT. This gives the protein CASSSGPRQGDEKLFF.

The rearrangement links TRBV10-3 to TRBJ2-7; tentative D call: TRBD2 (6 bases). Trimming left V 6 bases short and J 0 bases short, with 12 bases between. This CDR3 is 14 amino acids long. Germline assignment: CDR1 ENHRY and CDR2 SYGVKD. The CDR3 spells CAISRDSYSYEQYF. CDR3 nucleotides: TGTGCCATCAGCCGGGACTCCTACTCCTACGAGCAGTACTTC.

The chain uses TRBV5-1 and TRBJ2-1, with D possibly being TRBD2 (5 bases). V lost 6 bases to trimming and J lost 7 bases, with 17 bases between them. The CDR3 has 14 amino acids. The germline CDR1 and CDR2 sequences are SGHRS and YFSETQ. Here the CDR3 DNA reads TGCGCCAGCAAGTCCCTAGCTGGAAGGAATGAGCAGTTCTTC. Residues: CASKSLAGRNEQFF.

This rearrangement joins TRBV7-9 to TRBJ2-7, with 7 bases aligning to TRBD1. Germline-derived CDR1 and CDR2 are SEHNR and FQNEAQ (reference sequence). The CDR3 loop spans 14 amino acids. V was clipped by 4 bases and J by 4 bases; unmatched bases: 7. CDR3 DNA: TGTGCCAGCAGCTCGCCGGGACAGCAATACGAGCAGTACTTC. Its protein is CASSSPGQQYEQYF.

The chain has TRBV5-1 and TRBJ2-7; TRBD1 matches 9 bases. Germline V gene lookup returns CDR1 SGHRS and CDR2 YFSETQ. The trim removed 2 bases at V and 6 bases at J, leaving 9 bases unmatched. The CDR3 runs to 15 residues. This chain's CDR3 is CASSFYRDRATEQYF. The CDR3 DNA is TGCGCCAGCAGCTTCTACCGGGACAGGGCTACCGAGCAGTACTTC. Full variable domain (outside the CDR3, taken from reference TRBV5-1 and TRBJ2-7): KAGVTQTPRYLIKTRGQQVTLSCSPISGHRSVSWYQQTPGQGLQFLFEYFSETQRNKGNFPGRFSGRQFSNSRSEMNVSTLELGDSALYLCASSFYRDRATEQYFGPGTRLTVT.

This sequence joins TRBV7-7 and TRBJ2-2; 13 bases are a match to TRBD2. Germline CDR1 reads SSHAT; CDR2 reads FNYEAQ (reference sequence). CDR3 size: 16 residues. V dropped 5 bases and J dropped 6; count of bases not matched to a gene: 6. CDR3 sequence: CASSPRTSGSPGELFF. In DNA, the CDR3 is TGTGCCAGCAGCCCGCGGACTAGCGGGAGCCCCGGGGAGCTGTTTTTT.

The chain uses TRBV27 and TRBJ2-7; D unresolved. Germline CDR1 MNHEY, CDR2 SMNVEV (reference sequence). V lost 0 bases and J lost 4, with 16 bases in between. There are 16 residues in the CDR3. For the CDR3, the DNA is TGTGCCAGCAGTTTATCGATAGAAAACCTAATGTACGAGCAGTACTTC. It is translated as CASSLSIENLMYEQYF.

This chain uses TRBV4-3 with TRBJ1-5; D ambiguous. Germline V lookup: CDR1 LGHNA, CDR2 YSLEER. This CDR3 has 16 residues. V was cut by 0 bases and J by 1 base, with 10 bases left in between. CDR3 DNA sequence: TGCGCCAGCAGCCAAGAGCTTGTGCAGAGCAATCAGCCCCAGCATTTT. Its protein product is CASSQELVQSNQPQHF.

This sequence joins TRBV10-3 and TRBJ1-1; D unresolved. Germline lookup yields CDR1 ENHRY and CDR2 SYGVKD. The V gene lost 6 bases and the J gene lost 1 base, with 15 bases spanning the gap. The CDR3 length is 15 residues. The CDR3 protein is CAIRLGQASNTEAFF. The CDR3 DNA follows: TGTGCCATCAGGTTAGGGCAGGCCTCGAACACTGAAGCTTTCTTT.

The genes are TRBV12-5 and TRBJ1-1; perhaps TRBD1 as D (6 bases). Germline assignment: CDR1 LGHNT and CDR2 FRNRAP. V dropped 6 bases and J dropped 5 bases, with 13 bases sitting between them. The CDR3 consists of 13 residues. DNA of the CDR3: TGTGCTAGTGGCTGGAGGGGGGAGACTGAAGCTTTCTTT. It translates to CASGWRGETEAFF.

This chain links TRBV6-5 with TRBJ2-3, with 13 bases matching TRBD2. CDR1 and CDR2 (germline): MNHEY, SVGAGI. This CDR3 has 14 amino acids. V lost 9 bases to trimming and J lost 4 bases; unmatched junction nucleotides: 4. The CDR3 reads CASGTSGKADTQYF. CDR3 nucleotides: TGTGCCAGTGGGACTAGCGGGAAGGCAGATACGCAGTATTTT.

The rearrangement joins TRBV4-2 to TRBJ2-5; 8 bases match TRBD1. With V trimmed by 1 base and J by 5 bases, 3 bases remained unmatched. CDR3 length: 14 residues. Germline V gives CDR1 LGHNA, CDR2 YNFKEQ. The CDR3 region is CASSQAGGVETQYF. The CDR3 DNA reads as TGTGCCAGCAGCCAAGCAGGGGGCGTTGAGACCCAGTACTTC.

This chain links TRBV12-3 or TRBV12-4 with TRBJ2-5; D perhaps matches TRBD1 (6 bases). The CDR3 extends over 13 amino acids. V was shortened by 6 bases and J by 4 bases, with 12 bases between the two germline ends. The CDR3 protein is CASSHRDGETQYF. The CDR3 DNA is TGTGCCAGCAGCCACAGGGATGGAGAGACCCAGTACTTC.

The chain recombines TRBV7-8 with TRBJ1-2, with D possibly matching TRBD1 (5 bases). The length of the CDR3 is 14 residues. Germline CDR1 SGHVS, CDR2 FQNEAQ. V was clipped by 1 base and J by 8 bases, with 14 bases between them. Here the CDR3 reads CASSLEGRHRGYTF. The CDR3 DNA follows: TGTGCCAGCAGCTTAGAGGGGCGGCACCGAGGCTACACCTTC.

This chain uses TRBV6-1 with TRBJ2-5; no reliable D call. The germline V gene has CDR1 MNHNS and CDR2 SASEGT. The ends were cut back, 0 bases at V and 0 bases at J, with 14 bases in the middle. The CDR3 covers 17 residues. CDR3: CASSEASAVRYQETQYF. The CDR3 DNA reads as TGTGCCAGCAGTGAAGCGTCGGCGGTGAGGTACCAAGAGACCCAGTACTTC.

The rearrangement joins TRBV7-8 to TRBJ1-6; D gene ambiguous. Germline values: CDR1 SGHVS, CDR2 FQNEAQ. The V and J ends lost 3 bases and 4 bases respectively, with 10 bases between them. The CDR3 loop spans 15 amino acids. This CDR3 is CASSFPMGYNSPLHF. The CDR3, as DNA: TGTGCCAGCAGCTTTCCGATGGGGTATAATTCACCCCTCCACTTT. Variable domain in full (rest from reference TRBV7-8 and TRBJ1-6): GAGVSQSPRYKVAKRGQDVALRCDPISGHVSLFWYQQALGQGPEFLTYFQNEAQLDKSGLPSDRFFAERPEGSVSTLKIQRTQQEDSAVYLCASSFPMGYNSPLHFGNGTRLTVT.

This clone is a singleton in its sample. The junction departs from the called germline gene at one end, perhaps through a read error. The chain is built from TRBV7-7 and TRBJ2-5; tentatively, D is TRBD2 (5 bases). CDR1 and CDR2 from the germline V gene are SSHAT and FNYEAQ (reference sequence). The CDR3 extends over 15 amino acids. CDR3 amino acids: CASSLNIGRGGTQYF. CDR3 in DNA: TGTGCTAGCAGCCTCAATATTGGACGGGGTGGGACCCAGTACTTC.

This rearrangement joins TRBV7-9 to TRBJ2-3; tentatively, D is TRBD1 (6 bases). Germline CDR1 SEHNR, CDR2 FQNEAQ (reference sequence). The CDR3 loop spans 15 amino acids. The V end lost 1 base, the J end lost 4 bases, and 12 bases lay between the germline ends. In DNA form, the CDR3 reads TGTGCCAGCAGCTTAGTCCAGGGGTGGGCAGATACGCAGTATTTT. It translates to CASSLVQGWADTQYF.

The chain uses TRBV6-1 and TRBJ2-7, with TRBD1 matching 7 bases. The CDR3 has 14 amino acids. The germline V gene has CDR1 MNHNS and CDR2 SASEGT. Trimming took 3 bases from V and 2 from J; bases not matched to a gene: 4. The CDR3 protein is CASSDRDRPYEQYF. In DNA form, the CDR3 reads TGTGCCAGCAGTGACCGGGACAGACCCTACGAGCAGTACTTC.

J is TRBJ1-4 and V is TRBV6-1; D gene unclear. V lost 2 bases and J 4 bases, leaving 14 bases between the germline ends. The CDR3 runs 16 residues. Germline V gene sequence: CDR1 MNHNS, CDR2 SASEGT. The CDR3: CASSESQLANNEKLFF. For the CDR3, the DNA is TGTGCCAGCAGTGAAAGTCAATTGGCAAATAATGAAAAACTGTTTTTT.

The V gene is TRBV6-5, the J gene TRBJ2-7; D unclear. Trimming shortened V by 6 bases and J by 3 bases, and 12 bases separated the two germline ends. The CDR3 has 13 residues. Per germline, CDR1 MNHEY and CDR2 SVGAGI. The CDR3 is CASSRPKGYEQYF. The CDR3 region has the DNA TGTGCCAGCAGCCGACCTAAGGGCTACGAGCAGTACTTC.

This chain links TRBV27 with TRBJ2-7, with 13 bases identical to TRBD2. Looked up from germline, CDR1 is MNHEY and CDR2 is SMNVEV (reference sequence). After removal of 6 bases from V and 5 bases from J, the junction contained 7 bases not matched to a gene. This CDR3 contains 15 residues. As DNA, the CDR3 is TGTGCCAGCAGCCCGGGACTAGCGGGATTGAACGAGCAGTACTTC. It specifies CASSPGLAGLNEQYF.

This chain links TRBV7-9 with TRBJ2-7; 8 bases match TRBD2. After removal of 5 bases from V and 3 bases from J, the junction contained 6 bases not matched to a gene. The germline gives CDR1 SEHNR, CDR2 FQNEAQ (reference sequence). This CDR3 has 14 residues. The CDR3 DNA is TGTGCCAGCAGCGCCCCGGGGGGGCTCTACGAGCAGTACTTC. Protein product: CASSAPGGLYEQYF.